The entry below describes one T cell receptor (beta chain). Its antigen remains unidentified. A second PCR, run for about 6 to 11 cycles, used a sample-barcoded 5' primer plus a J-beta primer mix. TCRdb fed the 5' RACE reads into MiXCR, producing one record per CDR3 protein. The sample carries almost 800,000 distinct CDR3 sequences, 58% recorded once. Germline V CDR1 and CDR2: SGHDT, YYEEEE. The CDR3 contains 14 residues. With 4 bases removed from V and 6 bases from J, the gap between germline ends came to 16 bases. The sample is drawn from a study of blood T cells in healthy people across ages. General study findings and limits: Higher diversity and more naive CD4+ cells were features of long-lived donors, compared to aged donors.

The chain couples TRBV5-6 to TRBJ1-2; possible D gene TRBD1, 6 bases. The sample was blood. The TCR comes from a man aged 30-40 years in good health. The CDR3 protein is CASSPTPEGDGYTF. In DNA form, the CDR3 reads TGTGCCAGCAGCCCAACTCCAGAGGGGGATGGCTACACCTTC.